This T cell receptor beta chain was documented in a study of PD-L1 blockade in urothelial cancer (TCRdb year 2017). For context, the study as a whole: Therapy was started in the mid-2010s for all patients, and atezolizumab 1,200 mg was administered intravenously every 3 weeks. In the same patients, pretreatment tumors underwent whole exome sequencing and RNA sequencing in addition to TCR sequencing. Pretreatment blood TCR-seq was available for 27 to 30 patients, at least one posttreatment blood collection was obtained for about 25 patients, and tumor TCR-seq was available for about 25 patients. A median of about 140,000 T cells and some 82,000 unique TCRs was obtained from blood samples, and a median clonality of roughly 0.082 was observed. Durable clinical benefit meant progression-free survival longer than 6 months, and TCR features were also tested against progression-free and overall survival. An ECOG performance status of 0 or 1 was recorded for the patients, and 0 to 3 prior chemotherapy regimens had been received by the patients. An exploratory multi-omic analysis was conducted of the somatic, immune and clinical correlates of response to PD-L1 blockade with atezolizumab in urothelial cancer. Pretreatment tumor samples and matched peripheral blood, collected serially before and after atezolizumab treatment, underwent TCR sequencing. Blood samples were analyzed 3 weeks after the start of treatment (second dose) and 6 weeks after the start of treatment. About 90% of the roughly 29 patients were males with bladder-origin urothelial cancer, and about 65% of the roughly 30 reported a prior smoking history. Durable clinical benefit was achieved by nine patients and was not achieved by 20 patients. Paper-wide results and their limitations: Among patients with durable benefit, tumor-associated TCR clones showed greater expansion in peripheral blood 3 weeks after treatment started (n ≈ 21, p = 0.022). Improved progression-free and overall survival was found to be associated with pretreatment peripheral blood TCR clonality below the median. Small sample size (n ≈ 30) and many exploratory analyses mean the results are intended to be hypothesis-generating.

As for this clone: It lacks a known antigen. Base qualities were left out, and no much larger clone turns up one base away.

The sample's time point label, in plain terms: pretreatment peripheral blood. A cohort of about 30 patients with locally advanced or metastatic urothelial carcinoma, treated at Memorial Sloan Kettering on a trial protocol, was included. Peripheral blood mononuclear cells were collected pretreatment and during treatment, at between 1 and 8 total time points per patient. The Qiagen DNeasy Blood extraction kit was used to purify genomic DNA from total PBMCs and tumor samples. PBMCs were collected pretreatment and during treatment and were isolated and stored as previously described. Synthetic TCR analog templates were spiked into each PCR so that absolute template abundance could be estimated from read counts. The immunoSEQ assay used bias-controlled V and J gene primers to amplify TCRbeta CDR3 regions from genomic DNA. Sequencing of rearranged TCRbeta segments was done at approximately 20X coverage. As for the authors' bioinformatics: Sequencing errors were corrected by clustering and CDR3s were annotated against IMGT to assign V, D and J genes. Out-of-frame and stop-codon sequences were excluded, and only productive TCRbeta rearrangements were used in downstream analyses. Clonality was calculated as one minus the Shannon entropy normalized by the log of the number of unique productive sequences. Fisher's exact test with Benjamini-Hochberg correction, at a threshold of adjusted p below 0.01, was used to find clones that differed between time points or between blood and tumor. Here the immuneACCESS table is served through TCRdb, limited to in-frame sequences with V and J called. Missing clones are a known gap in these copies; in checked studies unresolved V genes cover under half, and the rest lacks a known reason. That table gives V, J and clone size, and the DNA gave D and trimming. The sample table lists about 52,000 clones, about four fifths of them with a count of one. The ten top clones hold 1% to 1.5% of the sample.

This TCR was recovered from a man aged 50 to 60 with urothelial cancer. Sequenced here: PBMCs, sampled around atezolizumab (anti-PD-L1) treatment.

The CDR3 is CAISDRAGANVLTF. The nucleotide sequence reads TGTGCCATCAGTGACCGTGCTGGGGCCAACGTCCTGACTTTC. Here the chain combines TRBV10-3 and TRBJ2-6, with no D gene named confidently. V is pared back by 3 bases and J by 2 bases, with 5 bases lying between the germline termini. The CDR1 and CDR2 encoded by the germline V gene are ENHRY and SYGVKD. Measured from the cysteine to the phenylalanine, the CDR3 is 14 residues long. Here the CDR3 DNA is all that survives: 42 bases in frame from base 1.